The clone carrying this T cell receptor (beta chain) was detected many times. This sample includes further DNA sequences coding for the same CDR3. Selected positively for CCR7 and CD45RO-negative, naive CD8 cells excluded terminally differentiated effector memory CD45RA+ cells. Each subset's genomic DNA was split evenly across several immunoSEQ plates. The table came from immunoSEQ multiplex PCR; TCRdb's copy has only in-frame clones and leaves some out. This sample carries about 2.2 million clones, 90% to 95% of them seen once, and the ten largest clones take around 1.7%. The source of the sample is a study of shared clonotypes between healthy human individuals. The CDR3 covers 15 residues. Germline V gives CDR1 SGDLS, CDR2 YYNGEE. V shed 4 bases and J 2 bases; nucleotides not matched to a gene: 8.

The sequence came from a man aged 18 to 29 in good health. Some clones in this sample may be carry-over from other donors' samples. Sequencing was carried out using naive CD8+ T cells from PBMCs. The chain combines TRBV9 with TRBJ2-5; 7 positions match TRBD2. DNA for the CDR3: TGTGCCAGCAGCTTCCGGGACTACCTTCAAGAGACCCAGTACTTC. Translation gives CASSFRDYLQETQYF.